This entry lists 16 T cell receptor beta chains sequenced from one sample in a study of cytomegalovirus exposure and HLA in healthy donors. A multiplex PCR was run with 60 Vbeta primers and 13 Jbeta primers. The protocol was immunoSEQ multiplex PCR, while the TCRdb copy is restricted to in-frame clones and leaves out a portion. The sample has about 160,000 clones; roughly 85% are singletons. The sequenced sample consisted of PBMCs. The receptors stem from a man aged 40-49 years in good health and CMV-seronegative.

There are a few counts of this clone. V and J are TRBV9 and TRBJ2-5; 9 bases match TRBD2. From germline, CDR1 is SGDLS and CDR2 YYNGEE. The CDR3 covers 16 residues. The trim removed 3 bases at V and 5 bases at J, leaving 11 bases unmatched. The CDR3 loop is CASSGGGTSSLETQYF. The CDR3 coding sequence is TGTGCCAGCAGCGGAGGGGGGACTAGCAGTTTGGAGACCCAGTACTTC.

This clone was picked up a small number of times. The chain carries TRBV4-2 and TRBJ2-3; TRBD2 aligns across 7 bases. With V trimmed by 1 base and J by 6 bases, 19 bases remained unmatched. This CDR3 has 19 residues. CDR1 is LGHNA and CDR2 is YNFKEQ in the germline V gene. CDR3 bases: TGTGCCAGCAGCCAAGTAGCTGGTCGGGTGGGAGGGCCCTCGGATACGCAGTATTTT. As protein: CASSQVAGRVGGPSDTQYF.

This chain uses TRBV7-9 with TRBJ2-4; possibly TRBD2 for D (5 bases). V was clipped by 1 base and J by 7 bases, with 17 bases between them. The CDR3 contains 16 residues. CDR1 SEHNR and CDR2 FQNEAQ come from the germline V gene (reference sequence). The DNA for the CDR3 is TGTGCCAGCAGCTTAGGCTCTCTCGGGCCGGGGAACATTCAGTACTTC. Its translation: CASSLGSLGPGNIQYF. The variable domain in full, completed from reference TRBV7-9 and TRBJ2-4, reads DTGVSQNPRHKITKRGQNVTFRCDPISEHNRLYWYRQTLGQGPEFLTYFQNEAQLEKSRLLSDRFSAERPKGSFSTLEIQRTEQGDSAMYLCASSLGSLGPGNIQYFGAGTRLSVL.

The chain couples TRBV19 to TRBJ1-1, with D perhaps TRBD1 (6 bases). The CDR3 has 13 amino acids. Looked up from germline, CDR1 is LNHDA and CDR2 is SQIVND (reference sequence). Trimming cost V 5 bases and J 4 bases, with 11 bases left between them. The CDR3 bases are TGTGCCAGTAGTCGCAAAGGGGGCACTGAAGCTTTCTTT. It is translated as CASSRKGGTEAFF.

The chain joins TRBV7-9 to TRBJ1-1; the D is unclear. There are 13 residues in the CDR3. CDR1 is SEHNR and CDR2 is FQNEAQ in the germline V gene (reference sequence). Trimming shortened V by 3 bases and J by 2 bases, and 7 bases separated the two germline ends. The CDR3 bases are TGTGCCAGCAGCTTTACGGTAAACACTGAAGCTTTCTTT. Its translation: CASSFTVNTEAFF.

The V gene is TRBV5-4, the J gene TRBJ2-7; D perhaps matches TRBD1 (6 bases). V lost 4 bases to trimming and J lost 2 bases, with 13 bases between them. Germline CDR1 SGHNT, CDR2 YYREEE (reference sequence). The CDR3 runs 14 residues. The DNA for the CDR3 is TGTGCCAGCAGCCCGACGGCAGGGGCCTACGAGCAGTACTTC. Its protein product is CASSPTAGAYEQYF.

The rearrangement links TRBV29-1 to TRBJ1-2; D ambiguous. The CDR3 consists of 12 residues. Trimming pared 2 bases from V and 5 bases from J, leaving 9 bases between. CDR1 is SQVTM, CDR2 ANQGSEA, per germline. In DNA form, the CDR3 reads TGCAGCGTTGAACCCGGGAAATATGGCTACACCTTC. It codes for CSVEPGKYGYTF. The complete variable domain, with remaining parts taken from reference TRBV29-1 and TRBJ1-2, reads SAVISQKPSRDICQRGTSLTIQCQVDSQVTMMFWYRQQPGQSLTLIATANQGSEATYESGFVIDKFPISRPNLTFSTLTVSNMSPEDSSIYLCSVEPGKYGYTFGSGTRLTVV.

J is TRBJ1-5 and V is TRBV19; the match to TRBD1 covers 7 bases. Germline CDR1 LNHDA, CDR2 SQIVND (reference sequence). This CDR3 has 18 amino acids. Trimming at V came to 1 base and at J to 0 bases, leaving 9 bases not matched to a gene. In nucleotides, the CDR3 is TGTGCCAGTAGTATAGGAGGACAGGCCTACCTTAGCAATCAGCCCCAGCATTTT. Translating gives CASSIGGQAYLSNQPQHF.

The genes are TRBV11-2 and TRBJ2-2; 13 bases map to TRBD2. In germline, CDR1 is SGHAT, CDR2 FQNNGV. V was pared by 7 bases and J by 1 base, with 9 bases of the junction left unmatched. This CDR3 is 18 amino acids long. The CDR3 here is CASTDPGLAGLNTGELFF. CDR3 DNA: TGTGCCAGCACCGACCCGGGACTAGCGGGACTGAACACCGGGGAGCTGTTTTTT.

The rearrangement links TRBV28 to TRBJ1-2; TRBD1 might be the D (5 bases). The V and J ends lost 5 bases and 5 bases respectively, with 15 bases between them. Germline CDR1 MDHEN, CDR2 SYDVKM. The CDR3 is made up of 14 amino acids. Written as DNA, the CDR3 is TGTGCCAGCAGTCCGGGACTCCTGAGTTATGGCTACACCTTC. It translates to CASSPGLLSYGYTF.

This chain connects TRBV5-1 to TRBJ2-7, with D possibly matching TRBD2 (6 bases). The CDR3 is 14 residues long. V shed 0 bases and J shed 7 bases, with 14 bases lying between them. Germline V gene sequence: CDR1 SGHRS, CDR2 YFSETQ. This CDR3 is CASSLGWRGREQYF. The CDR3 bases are TGCGCCAGCAGCTTGGGATGGAGGGGTCGAGAGCAGTACTTC.

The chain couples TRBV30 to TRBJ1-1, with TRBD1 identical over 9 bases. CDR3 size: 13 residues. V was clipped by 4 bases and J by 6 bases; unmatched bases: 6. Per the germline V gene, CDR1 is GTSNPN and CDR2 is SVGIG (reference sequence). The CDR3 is CAWKGQGGPEAFF. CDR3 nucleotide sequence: TGTGCCTGGAAGGGACAGGGAGGACCTGAAGCTTTCTTT. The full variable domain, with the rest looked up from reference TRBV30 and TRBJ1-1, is SQTIHQWPATLVQPVGSPLSLECTVEGTSNPNLYWYRQAAGRGLQLLFYSVGIGQISSEVPQNLSASRPQDRQFILSSKKLLLSDSGFYLCAWKGQGGPEAFFGQGTRLTVV.

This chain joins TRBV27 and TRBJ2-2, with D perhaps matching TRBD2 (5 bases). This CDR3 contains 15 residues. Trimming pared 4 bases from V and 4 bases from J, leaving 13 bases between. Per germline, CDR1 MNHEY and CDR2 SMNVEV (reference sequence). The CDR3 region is CASSSGAGRTGELFF. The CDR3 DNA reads TGTGCCAGCAGTTCGGGCGCGGGTCGCACCGGGGAGCTGTTTTTT.

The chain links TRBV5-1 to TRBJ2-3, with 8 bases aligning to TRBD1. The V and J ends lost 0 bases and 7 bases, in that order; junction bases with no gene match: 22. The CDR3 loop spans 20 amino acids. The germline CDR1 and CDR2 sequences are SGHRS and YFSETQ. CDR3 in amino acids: CASSLALAGGAMGSGYTQYF. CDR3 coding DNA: TGCGCCAGCAGCTTGGCCTTGGCAGGGGGCGCGATGGGGAGCGGGTATACGCAGTATTTT. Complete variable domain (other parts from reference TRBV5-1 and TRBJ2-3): KAGVTQTPRYLIKTRGQQVTLSCSPISGHRSVSWYQQTPGQGLQFLFEYFSETQRNKGNFPGRFSGRQFSNSRSEMNVSTLELGDSALYLCASSLALAGGAMGSGYTQYFGPGTRLTVL.

In nucleotides, the CDR3 is TGTGCCAGTAAAGCCGGGACTAGCGGTTACAATGAGCAGTTCTTC. This gives the protein CASKAGTSGYNEQFF. The chain joins TRBV19 to TRBJ2-1, with 11 nucleotides matching TRBD2. Germline lookup yields CDR1 LNHDA and CDR2 SQIVND (reference sequence). CDR3 length: 15 residues. The trim removed 7 bases at V and 4 bases at J, leaving 6 bases unmatched.

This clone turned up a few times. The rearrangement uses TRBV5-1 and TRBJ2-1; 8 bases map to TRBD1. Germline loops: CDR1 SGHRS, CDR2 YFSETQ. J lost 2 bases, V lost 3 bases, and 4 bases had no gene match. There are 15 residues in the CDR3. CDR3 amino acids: CASSSRQGTYNEQFF. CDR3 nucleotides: TGCGCCAGCAGCTCCCGACAGGGGACCTACAATGAGCAGTTCTTC.